Listed here is a single T cell receptor beta chain. What it binds is not known. Germline V gives CDR1 SGHKS, CDR2 YYEKEE (reference sequence). The V segment lost 4 bases and the J segment 6 bases; nucleotides outside the gene matches: 10. The CDR3 contains 15 residues. This entry belongs to a study of PD-L1 blockade in urothelial cancer. Turning to the study itself: Males with urothelial cancer arising in the bladder constituted about 90% of the roughly 30 patients.

General study results and limits: Sub-median blood TCR clonality before treatment predicted longer survival.

Time point reported: pretreatment peripheral blood. Samples spanned pretreatment and treatment, with 1 to 8 time points per patient. Profiled with immunoSEQ multiplex PCR; TCRdb holds only in-frame clones, not every one. The sample consists of 86,000 or so clones, more than 70% of them appearing once. V usage is TRBV5-5 and J usage is TRBJ2-3; 8 bases fit TRBD2. The TCR comes from a man between 60 and 75 years old with urothelial cancer. The sequenced sample was PBMCs, obtained around atezolizumab (anti-PD-L1) treatment. This chain's CDR3 is CASSLLTSAKDTQYF. The DNA for the CDR3 is TGTGCCAGCAGCCTTCTGACTAGCGCAAAGGATACGCAGTATTTT.